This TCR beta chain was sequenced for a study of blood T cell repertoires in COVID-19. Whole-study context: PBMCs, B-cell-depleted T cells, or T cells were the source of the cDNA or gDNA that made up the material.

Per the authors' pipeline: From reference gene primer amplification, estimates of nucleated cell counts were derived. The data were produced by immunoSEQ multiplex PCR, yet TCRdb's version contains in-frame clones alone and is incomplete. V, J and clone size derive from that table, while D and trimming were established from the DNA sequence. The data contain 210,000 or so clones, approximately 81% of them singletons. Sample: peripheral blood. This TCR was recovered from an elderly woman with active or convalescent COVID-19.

This CDR3 reads CASSMDEREQYF. The CDR3 bases are TGCGCCAGCAGCATGGATGAGCGCGAGCAGTACTTC. This chain uses TRBV5-1 with TRBJ2-7; D remains unclear. CDR3 length equals 12 residues. Trimming removed 4 bases from V and 6 bases from J, with 11 bases in between. From germline, CDR1 is SGHRS and CDR2 YFSETQ.